The clone carrying this T cell receptor beta chain was observed at least ten times. The CDR3 extends over 17 amino acids. Trimming removed 5 bases from V and 2 bases from J; junction bases left unmatched: 9. Germline loops: CDR1 SGHAT, CDR2 FQNNGV. This sample stems from a study of low-dose radiotherapy and immunotherapy resistance in tumors. Study details: The authors gave intravenous cyclophosphamide 200 mg/m2 every two weeks, one day before radiation and immunotherapy.

Time point denoted: before trial treatment. Donors, who were enrolled in a single-arm phase I dose-escalation trial, received nivolumab, ipilimumab, aspirin, low-dose cyclophosphamide and low-dose radiotherapy. Eligibility was restricted to patients presenting with advanced solid tumors that lacked tumor-infiltrating lymphocytes. Priming of first-strand cDNA relied on TRAV- and TRBV-specific primers (covering alpha and beta chains). It was with a constant-region primer and a V-primer adapter that TCRs were amplified over around 18 PCR cycles. In vitro transcription was used to amplify the isolated mRNA. From the reads, TCRdb called clonotypes with MiXCR, one entry per CDR3 protein. The repertoire consists of about 60,000 distinct CDR3 sequences, with almost 25% occurring once and the leading ten covering approximately 5.7%.

The clonotype originates from a male donor with prostate cancer. V gene TRBV11-2 combines with J gene TRBJ1-5; 10 bases are shared with TRBD1. This material consisted of PBMCs, taken before treatment. CDR3 coding DNA: TGTGCCAGCAGCCCCTCGGACAGGGGGGACGGCAATCAGCCCCAGCATTTT. This translates into CASSPSDRGDGNQPQHF.